A selection of T cell receptor beta chains follows, all from one sample in a study of metastatic and nonmetastatic thyroid tumors. Through MiXCR, TCRdb re-clonotyped the PCR reads. The sample includes around 17,000 clones, about 12% seen only once; the top ten take about a sixth. Sequenced material: tumor tissue. The receptors derive from a female donor with papillary thyroid cancer or a benign thyroid nodule (not recorded which). Some clones in this sample may be carry-over from other donors' samples. The CDR3 runs from the conserved cysteine through the conserved F or W. A D gene is named only where the DNA matches it firmly. Size is stated for part of the rows, as once, few or many counts, or as a class when the clone is expanded.

j_call clone_size v_call d_call cdr3_aa cdr3_nt
TRBJ2-3 many TRBV11-2 - CASSPEADTQYF TGTGCCAGCAGCCCCGAGGCAGATACGCAGTATTTT
TRBJ2-3 medium-sized TRBV5-1 TRBD2 CASSSGTSGGRVTDTQYF TGCGCCAGCAGCTCCGGGACTAGCGGGGGGAGGGTCACAGATACGCAGTATTTT
TRBJ2-1 many TRBV20-1 - CSARAEEWQFF TGCAGTGCTAGAGCGGAGGAGTGGCAGTTCTTC
TRBJ2-7 medium-sized TRBV15 TRBD1 CATSGHRQGRYEQYF TGTGCCACCAGCGGCCACCGACAGGGGAGATACGAGCAGTACTTC
TRBJ1-2 many TRBV6-4 - CASRGRGSGYTF TGTGCCAGCAGGGGCAGGGGAAGTGGCTACACCTTC
TRBJ2-7 many TRBV5-1 - CASSHGTNPYEQYF TGCGCCAGCAGCCACGGGACAAACCCCTACGAGCAGTACTTC
TRBJ2-3 - TRBV5-1 - CASSFLAPTDTQYF TGCGCCAGCAGCTTCCTAGCGCCGACAGATACGCAGTATTTT
TRBJ2-3 few TRBV30 - CAWEDWVGTDTQYF TGTGCCTGGGAAGACTGGGTTGGTACAGATACGCAGTATTTT
TRBJ2-3 many TRBV6-5 TRBD2 CASSYLGLAGGVDTQYF TGTGCCAGCAGTTACTTAGGGCTAGCGGGAGGAGTAGATACGCAGTATTTT
TRBJ1-1 many TRBV6-1 - CASSIRLDTEAFF TGTGCCAGCAGTATTCGTCTGGACACTGAAGCTTTCTTT
TRBJ1-3 few TRBV12-3/TRBV12-4 - CASSFRSGNGNTIYF TGTGCCAGCAGTTTCCGTTCTGGGAATGGAAACACCATATATTTT
TRBJ1-6 medium-sized TRBV4-2 TRBD1 CASSQDVPGGNSPLHF TGTGCCAGCAGCCAAGACGTCCCAGGGGGCAATTCACCCCTCCACTTT
TRBJ2-6 - TRBV30 - CAWSGAGANVLTF TGTGCCTGGAGTGGGGCTGGGGCCAACGTCCTGACTTTC
TRBJ2-3 many TRBV12-3/TRBV12-4 - CASSLQLGADTQYF TGTGCCAGCAGTTTACAACTAGGAGCAGATACGCAGTATTTT
TRBJ1-1 many TRBV27 - CASSLRNTEAFF TGTGCCAGCAGTTTAAGGAACACTGAAGCTTTCTTT
TRBJ2-7 few TRBV6-5 TRBD1 CASSYSGQGAYEQYF TGTGCCAGCAGTTACTCGGGACAGGGCGCCTACGAGCAGTACTTC
TRBJ2-7 few TRBV29-1 - CSVAETSYEQYF TGCAGCGTTGCTGAGACCTCCTACGAGCAGTACTTC
TRBJ2-3 many TRBV29-1 - CSVGTISTDTQYF TGCAGCGTGGGGACAATTAGCACAGATACGCAGTATTTT
TRBJ1-6 many TRBV6-1 - CASRSGEGRVNNSPLHF TGTGCCAGCCGCTCCGGTGAGGGGAGAGTTAATAATTCACCCCTCCACTTT
TRBJ1-5 many TRBV5-1 TRBD1 CASSLSGQLNQPQHF TGCGCCAGCAGCTTGTCGGGACAGCTGAATCAGCCCCAGCATTTT
TRBJ1-2 medium-sized TRBV5-1 - CASSREQQGWVDGYTF TGCGCCAGCAGCCGGGAACAACAGGGATGGGTGGATGGCTACACCTTC
TRBJ2-1 few TRBV19 - CASSIPVHNEQFF TGTGCCAGTAGTATTCCCGTCCACAATGAGCAGTTCTTC
TRBJ1-4 - TRBV20-1 TRBD1 CSARDRDRGGEKLFF TGCAGTGCTAGAGATAGGGACAGGGGAGGGGAAAAACTGTTTTTT
TRBJ2-1 many TRBV5-8 TRBD1 CASSFPIRRHWDRGSYNEQFF TGTGCCAGCAGCTTCCCAATCAGGCGCCACTGGGACAGGGGGTCCTACAATGAGCAGTTCTTC
TRBJ2-1 many TRBV15 - CATSTVLTEQFF TGTGCCACCAGCACAGTGCTTACTGAGCAGTTCTTC
TRBJ1-3 - TRBV6-1 - CASALGSWGGNTIYF TGTGCCAGCGCTTTAGGGTCATGGGGAGGAAACACCATATATTTT
TRBJ1-1 medium-sized TRBV6-2/TRBV6-3 - CASSRQLLFMGTEAFF TGTGCCAGCAGTAGACAGTTATTGTTTATGGGCACTGAAGCTTTCTTT
TRBJ2-3 many TRBV18 TRBD2 CASSPQRELGTDTQYF TGTGCCAGCTCCCCCCAGCGGGAGCTTGGCACAGATACGCAGTATTTT
TRBJ2-5 many TRBV24-1 - CATSQGWETQYF TGTGCCACCAGTCAGGGGTGGGAGACCCAGTACTTC
TRBJ1-1 many TRBV5-1 TRBD1 CASSWGTGNTEAFF TGCGCCAGCAGCTGGGGGACAGGGAACACTGAAGCTTTCTTT
TRBJ2-7 many TRBV2 - CASSEVRTYEQYF TGTGCCAGCAGTGAAGTCCGAACCTACGAGCAGTACTTC
TRBJ2-7 few TRBV27 TRBD2 CASSSRLAGGTDEQYF TGTGCCAGCAGCAGTAGACTAGCGGGAGGGACAGACGAGCAGTACTTC
TRBJ2-1 many TRBV6-2/TRBV6-3 - CASSSLFQATLAYNEQFF TGTGCCAGCAGTTCCCTTTTCCAAGCCACACTAGCCTACAATGAGCAGTTCTTC
TRBJ2-5 many TRBV20-1 TRBD2 CSARRRAGLAQETQYF TGCAGTGCGAGGAGGCGAGCGGGGCTAGCACAAGAGACCCAGTACTTC